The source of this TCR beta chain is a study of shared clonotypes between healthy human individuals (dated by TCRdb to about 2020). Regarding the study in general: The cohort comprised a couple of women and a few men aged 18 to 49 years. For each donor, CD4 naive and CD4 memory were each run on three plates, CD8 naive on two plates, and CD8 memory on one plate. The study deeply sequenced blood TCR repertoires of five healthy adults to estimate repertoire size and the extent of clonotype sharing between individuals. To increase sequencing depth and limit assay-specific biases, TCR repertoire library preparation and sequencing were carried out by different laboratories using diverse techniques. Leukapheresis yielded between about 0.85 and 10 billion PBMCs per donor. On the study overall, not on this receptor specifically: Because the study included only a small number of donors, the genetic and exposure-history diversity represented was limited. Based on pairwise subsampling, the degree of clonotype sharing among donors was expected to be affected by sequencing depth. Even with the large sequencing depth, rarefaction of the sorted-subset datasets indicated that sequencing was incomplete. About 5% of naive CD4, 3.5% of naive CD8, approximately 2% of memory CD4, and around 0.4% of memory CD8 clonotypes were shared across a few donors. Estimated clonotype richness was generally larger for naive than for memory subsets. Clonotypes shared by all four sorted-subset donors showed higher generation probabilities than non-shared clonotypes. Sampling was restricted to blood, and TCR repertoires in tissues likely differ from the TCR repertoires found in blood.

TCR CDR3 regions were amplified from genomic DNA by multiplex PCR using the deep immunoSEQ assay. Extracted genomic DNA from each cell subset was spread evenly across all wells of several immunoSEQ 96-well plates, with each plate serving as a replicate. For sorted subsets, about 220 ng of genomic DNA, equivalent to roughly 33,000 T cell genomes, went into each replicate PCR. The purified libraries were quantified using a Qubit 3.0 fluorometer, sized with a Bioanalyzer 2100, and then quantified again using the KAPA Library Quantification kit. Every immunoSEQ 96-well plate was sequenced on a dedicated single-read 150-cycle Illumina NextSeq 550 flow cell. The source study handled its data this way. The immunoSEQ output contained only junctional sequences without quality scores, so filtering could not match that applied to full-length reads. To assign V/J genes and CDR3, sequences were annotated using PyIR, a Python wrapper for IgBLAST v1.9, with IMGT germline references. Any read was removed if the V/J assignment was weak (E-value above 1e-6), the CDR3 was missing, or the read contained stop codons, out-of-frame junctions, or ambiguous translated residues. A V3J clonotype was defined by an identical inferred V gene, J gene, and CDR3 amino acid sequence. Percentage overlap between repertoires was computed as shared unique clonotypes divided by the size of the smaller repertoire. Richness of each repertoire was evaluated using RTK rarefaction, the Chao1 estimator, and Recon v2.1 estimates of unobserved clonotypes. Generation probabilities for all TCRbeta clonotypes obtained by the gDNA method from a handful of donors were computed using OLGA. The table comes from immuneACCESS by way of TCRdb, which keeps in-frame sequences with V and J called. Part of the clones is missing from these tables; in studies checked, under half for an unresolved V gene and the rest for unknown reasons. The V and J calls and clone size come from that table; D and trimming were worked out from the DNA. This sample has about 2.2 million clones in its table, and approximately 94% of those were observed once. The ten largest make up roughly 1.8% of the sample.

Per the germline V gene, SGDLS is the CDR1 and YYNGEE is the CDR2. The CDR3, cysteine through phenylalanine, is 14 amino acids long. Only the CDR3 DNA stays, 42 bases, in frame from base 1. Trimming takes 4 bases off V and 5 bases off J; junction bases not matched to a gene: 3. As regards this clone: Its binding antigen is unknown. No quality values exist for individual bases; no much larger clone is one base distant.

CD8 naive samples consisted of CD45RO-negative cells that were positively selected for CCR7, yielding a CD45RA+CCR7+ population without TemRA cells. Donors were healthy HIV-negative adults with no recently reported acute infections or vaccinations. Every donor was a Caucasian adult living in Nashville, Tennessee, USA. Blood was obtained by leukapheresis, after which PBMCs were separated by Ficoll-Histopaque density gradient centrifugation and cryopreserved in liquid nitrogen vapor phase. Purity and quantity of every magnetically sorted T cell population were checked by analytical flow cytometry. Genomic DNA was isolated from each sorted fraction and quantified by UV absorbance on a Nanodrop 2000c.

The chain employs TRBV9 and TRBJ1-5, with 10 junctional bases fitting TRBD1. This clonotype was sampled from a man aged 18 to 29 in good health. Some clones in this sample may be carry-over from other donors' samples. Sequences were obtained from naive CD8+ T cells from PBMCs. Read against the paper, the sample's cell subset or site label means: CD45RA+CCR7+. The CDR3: CASSKGTGDQPQHF. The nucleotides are TGTGCCAGCAGCAAAGGGACAGGGGATCAGCCCCAGCATTTT.